The count of the clone carrying this T cell receptor (beta chain) is one. As yet, its antigen is unknown. Primers included in the PCR were 60 Vbeta and 13 Jbeta primers. Per the original data handling: Later, an analysis found tens of millions of unique TCR beta chains, and around 10 million of these were shared. Data came from immunoSEQ multiplex PCR; TCRdb stores just in-frame clones and leaves some out. That table is the source of V, J and clone size, and D and trimming were worked out from the DNA. Counted here are hundreds of thousands of clones, around nine tenths occurring once; the ten biggest clones make up about 2%. Trimming took 6 bases from V and 2 from J; bases not matched to a gene: 3. From germline, CDR1 is SNHLY and CDR2 FYNNEI. The CDR3 runs 13 residues. This specimen comes from a study of cytomegalovirus exposure and HLA in healthy donors. In the study overall: Of the donors genotyped, several hundred in all, over 80% fell in the Caucasian-associated ancestry cluster. Study-wide findings and caveats: Listed as cytomegalovirus-associated were 164 TCR beta chains. Reports credit the classifier with highly specific, highly sensitive diagnosis of cytomegalovirus status.

This TCR was sampled from a woman between 18 and 29 years old in good health and CMV-seronegative. V and J are TRBV2 and TRBJ1-2; 7 bases are shared with TRBD1. The sample taken for sequencing was PBMCs. The CDR3 bases are TGTGCCAGCAGGGGGGACAGCAACTATGGCTACACCTTC. It encodes CASRGDSNYGYTF.